This T cell receptor (beta chain) was captured in a study of HIV-infected patients and healthy controls. This clonotype showed up many times. Germline V gene sequence: CDR1 SNHLY, CDR2 FYNNEI. This CDR3 is 16 amino acids long. V trimming: 4 bases; J trimming: 5 bases; junction bases outside the gene matches: 10. TCRdb re-called the 5' RACE reads with MiXCR, one entry per CDR3 protein. Of 15,000 to 20,000 distinct CDR3 sequences in the sample, about 17% were seen once. This receptor was obtained from a human donor in good health. Sequences were obtained from CD8+ T cells from blood. The V gene is TRBV2, the J gene TRBJ2-1; TRBD2 matches at 8 bases. DNA for the CDR3: TGTGCCAGCAGTGCTCTGGCGGGGGGCTTAAACAATGAGCAGTTCTTC. Translated: CASSALAGGLNNEQFF.